This TCR beta chain emerged from a study of blood T cell repertoires in COVID-19. On the study more broadly: From T cells, B-cell-depleted T cells, or PBMCs came the material, which was cDNA or gDNA.

As originally analysed: Reference gene primer amplification gave estimated nucleated cell counts. Method: immunoSEQ multiplex PCR; TCRdb's copy keeps in-frame clones and lacks some. V and J calls and clone size follow that table, whereas D and trimming were derived from the DNA. The table has around 230,000 clones, approximately 80% seen once; the top ten hold roughly 30%. The CDR3 is 13 amino acids. The germline CDR1 and CDR2 sequences are MNHEY and SVGAGI. V dropped 8 bases and J dropped 7; count of bases not matched to a gene: 5. This clonotype was obtained from a man aged 35-49 years with acute or convalescent COVID-19. The sample comprised peripheral blood. The genes are TRBV6-5 and TRBJ2-2; 9 bases line up with TRBD1. The CDR3 nucleotides are TGTGCCAGCCGCGGACAGGGGTTCGGGGAGCTGTTTTTT. Its protein product is CASRGQGFGELFF.